One sample yielded the 27 T cell receptor beta chains listed below, sequenced in a study of response to subunit inactivated influenza vaccine. Each CDR3 protein gets one entry after TCRdb re-called the RT-PCR reads with MiXCR. The repertoire consists of about 780,000 distinct CDR3 sequences, with less than 20% occurring once and the leading ten covering roughly 11%. The sample here was PBMCs from blood, taken more than 4 days after vaccination. These receptors originate from a man aged 45-65 years who received an inactivated influenza vaccine.

This clonotype came up many times. The V call is TRBV5-1, the J call TRBJ2-3, with a tentative D call TRBD2 (5 bases). Trimming left V 2 bases short and J 11 bases short, with 15 bases between. The CDR3 extends over 13 amino acids. Germline-derived CDR1 and CDR2 are SGHRS and YFSETQ. The chain's CDR3 is CASSLRFSVLQYF. Written as DNA, the CDR3 is TGCGCCAGCAGCTTACGATTTAGCGTCTTGCAGTATTTT.

This clonotype has more than one count but fewer than ten. The chain couples TRBV9 to TRBJ1-1; perhaps TRBD1 as D (6 bases). Germline V gene data show CDR1 as SGDLS and CDR2 as YYNGEE. CDR3 length equals 15 residues. V was shortened by 4 bases and J by 5 bases, with 18 bases between the two germline ends. CDR3 sequence reads: CASSFLRGGRTEAFF. Here the CDR3 DNA reads TGTGCCAGCAGCTTCCTACGGGGGGGGCGGACTGAAGCTTTCTTT.

This clonotype was picked up a small number of times. V gene TRBV15 combines with J gene TRBJ2-2; D might be TRBD2 (6 bases). Germline V gene sequence: CDR1 LNHNV, CDR2 YYDKDF (reference sequence). Trimming pared 2 bases from V and 1 base from J, leaving 8 bases between. The CDR3 covers 15 residues. The CDR3 is CATSRQTRNTGELFF. CDR3 DNA sequence: TGTGCCACCAGCAGACAGACTAGGAACACCGGGGAGCTGTTTTTT.

The chain couples TRBV6-1 to TRBJ2-2; TRBD1 agrees at 11 bases. Germline lookup yields CDR1 MNHNS and CDR2 SASEGT. This CDR3 contains 15 residues. V trimming: 7 bases; J trimming: 4 bases; junction bases outside the gene matches: 5. CDR3 bases: TGTGCCAGCAATCTGGGACAGGGGGGCACCGGGGAGCTGTTTTTT. As protein: CASNLGQGGTGELFF.

V is TRBV6-2 or TRBV6-3 and J is TRBJ1-1; no reliable D call. Germline CDR1 MNHEY, CDR2 SVGEGT. This CDR3 is 15 amino acids long. V was shortened by 2 bases and J by 0 bases, with 10 bases between the two germline ends. Here the CDR3 DNA reads TGTGCCAGCAGTTACGATCATGGGTTGAACACTGAAGCTTTCTTT. Protein product: CASSYDHGLNTEAFF.

Only a few counts were recorded for this clonotype. The CDR3 coding sequence is TGTGCCAGCAGTTTCCCGGACGGTAACTCCTACGAGCAGTACTTC. Translated, it gives CASSFPDGNSYEQYF. V gene TRBV6-2 or TRBV6-3 combines with J gene TRBJ2-7; unclear D gene. Germline CDR1 is MNHEY and CDR2 is SVGEGT. CDR3 length: 15 residues. V gave up 4 bases and J gave up 0 bases, with 13 bases separating them.

This clonotype was counted a few times. The rearrangement links TRBV20-1 to TRBJ2-7, with no clear D. Germline CDR1 is DFQATT and CDR2 is SNEGSKA (reference sequence). Trimming pared 5 bases from V and 3 bases from J, leaving 20 bases between. CDR3 length equals 15 residues. DNA for the CDR3: TGCAGTGCTTCGGCCAAGGGAACCAATCTCTACGAGCAGTACTTC. Its translation is CSASAKGTNLYEQYF.

This clonotype is a singleton in its sample. V is TRBV7-9 and J is TRBJ2-7, with D uncertain. The CDR3 is made up of 14 amino acids. The V end lost 1 base, the J end lost 2 bases, and 9 bases lay between the germline ends. Germline V gives CDR1 SEHNR, CDR2 FQNEAQ (reference sequence). The CDR3 nucleotides read TGTGCCAGCAGCTTAGAAGGTTACCCCTACGAGCAGTACTTC. Translating gives CASSLEGYPYEQYF.

The chain is built from TRBV24-1 and TRBJ2-1; D not certain. This CDR3 is built from 13 residues. Germline V gene data show CDR1 as KGHDR and CDR2 as SFDVKD. Trimming removed 5 bases from V and 10 bases from J, with 14 bases in between. This CDR3 reads CATSVVGDGEQFF. CDR3 nucleotides: TGTGCCACCAGTGTCGTGGGTGACGGCGAGCAGTTCTTC.

The chain is built from TRBV4-3 and TRBJ2-1, with 10 bases matching TRBD1. V was pared by 4 bases and J by 5 bases, with 14 bases of the junction left unmatched. This CDR3 comprises 18 residues. Germline CDR1 LGHNA, CDR2 YSLEER. The CDR3 DNA sequence: TGCGCCAGCAGCCCCTTCCCGGGACAGGGGTGGGAGGACAATGAGCAGTTCTTC. Amino acids: CASSPFPGQGWEDNEQFF.

This clonotype appeared many times. The chain recombines TRBV9 with TRBJ2-5; a possible D gene is TRBD1 (7 bases). The germline V and J ends were trimmed by 0 bases and 5 bases, with 11 bases remaining between them. Per germline, CDR1 SGDLS and CDR2 YYNGEE. This CDR3 is 14 amino acids long. The CDR3 loop reads CASSVGQGGETQYF. The CDR3 DNA follows: TGTGCCAGCAGCGTAGGCCAGGGGGGTGAGACCCAGTACTTC.

This rearrangement joins TRBV2 to TRBJ2-6, with no clear D. Germline V gene sequence: CDR1 SNHLY, CDR2 FYNNEI. V lost 6 bases and J 2 bases, leaving 8 bases between the germline ends. CDR3 length: 14 amino acids. CDR3 sequence reads: CASRAETGANVLTF. The CDR3 DNA follows: TGTGCCAGCAGAGCCGAAACTGGGGCCAACGTCCTGACTTTC.

This clonotype was counted a few times. The chain joins TRBV4-1 to TRBJ2-1; D remains ambiguous. The CDR3 runs to 13 residues. The germline CDR1 and CDR2 sequences are MGHRA and YSYEKL. V lost 3 bases and J lost 9, with 12 bases in between. The CDR3 DNA is TGCGCCAGCAGCCAGGACGACCTCAGTGAGCAGTTCTTC. Translation: CASSQDDLSEQFF.

This chain links TRBV5-6 with TRBJ2-7, with TRBD1 as a possible D gene (6 bases). With 1 base removed from V and 3 bases from J, the gap between germline ends came to 17 bases. The germline V gene encodes CDR1 SGHDT and CDR2 YYEEEE. The CDR3 extends over 16 amino acids. The CDR3 nucleotides read TGTGCCAGCAGCTTGTTCACCAACAGGGTCCGCTACGAGCAGTACTTC. It translates to CASSLFTNRVRYEQYF.

This clonotype has more than one count but fewer than ten. The chain has TRBV20-1 and TRBJ2-5; 9 bases agree with TRBD1. The CDR3 contains 16 residues. The trim removed 0 bases at V and 7 bases at J, leaving 12 bases unmatched. Germline V CDR1 and CDR2: DFQATT, SNEGSKA (reference sequence). The CDR3 sequence: CSARDPRQGGFGTQYF. The CDR3 coding sequence is TGCAGTGCTAGAGATCCGCGACAGGGGGGTTTCGGGACCCAGTACTTC.

A few counts support this clonotype. The chain combines TRBV20-1 with TRBJ1-1, with a possible D match to TRBD1 (6 bases). Germline CDR1 reads DFQATT; CDR2 reads SNEGSKA (reference sequence). The CDR3 runs 13 residues. Trimming removed 4 bases from V and 2 bases from J, with 11 bases in between. The CDR3 region is CSAIRGANTEAFF. CDR3 coding DNA: TGCAGTGCTATAAGGGGGGCTAACACTGAAGCTTTCTTT.

The J gene is TRBJ2-3, the V gene TRBV4-1; TRBD2 matches at 9 bases. Germline CDR1 MGHRA, CDR2 YSYEKL. This CDR3 has 15 amino acids. Trimming removed 5 bases from V and 6 bases from J; junction bases left unmatched: 9. The CDR3 spells CASSAERGAVDTQYF. CDR3 DNA: TGCGCCAGCAGCGCAGAGCGGGGGGCGGTCGATACGCAGTATTTT.

This clonotype was counted many times. The chain is built from TRBV28 and TRBJ2-7, with 11 bases identical to TRBD2. V gave up 1 base and J gave up 5 bases; unmatched junction bases: 7. The length of the CDR3 is 16 residues. In germline, CDR1 is MDHEN, CDR2 SYDVKM. The CDR3 here is CASSLLAGGFMDEQYF. DNA of the CDR3: TGTGCCAGCAGTTTATTAGCGGGAGGGTTCATGGACGAGCAGTACTTC.

The chain uses TRBV15 and TRBJ2-7; a weak D match, TRBD1 (6 bases). The germline gives CDR1 LNHNV, CDR2 YYDKDF (reference sequence). The CDR3 contains 15 residues. Trimming left V 1 base short and J 4 bases short, with 14 bases between. CDR3 region: CATSRGGGYSYEQYF. For the CDR3, the DNA is TGTGCCACCAGCAGAGGAGGGGGTTACTCATACGAGCAGTACTTC.

This chain joins TRBV5-1 and TRBJ2-3; D may be TRBD1 (7 bases). In germline, CDR1 is SGHRS, CDR2 YFSETQ. CDR3 length: 16 residues. The ends were cut back, 4 bases at V and 0 bases at J, with 15 bases in the middle. As DNA, the CDR3 is TGCGCCAGCAGCGGGGGGACAGCACCTAGCACAGATACGCAGTATTTT. It yields the protein CASSGGTAPSTDTQYF.

This chain connects TRBV24-1 to TRBJ2-7, with 7 bases matching TRBD1. V shed 4 bases, J shed 4 bases, and the junction held 6 bases outside the gene matches. This CDR3 region has 14 residues. Germline CDR1 and CDR2: KGHDR and SFDVKD. For the CDR3, the DNA is TGTGCCACCAGTGACCCAAACAGGGGATACGAGCAGTACTTC. This gives the protein CATSDPNRGYEQYF.

V is TRBV24-1 and J is TRBJ2-1, with 11 positions matching TRBD2. This CDR3 contains 15 residues. The trim removed 0 bases at V and 6 bases at J, leaving 0 bases unmatched. CDR1 KGHDR and CDR2 SFDVKD come from the germline V gene. The CDR3 loop reads CATSDLTSGGNEQFF. The CDR3 DNA follows: TGTGCCACCAGTGATTTGACTAGCGGGGGCAATGAGCAGTTCTTC.

The V and J genes are TRBV28 and TRBJ2-7, with 11 nucleotides matching TRBD1. The germline V gene has CDR1 MDHEN and CDR2 SYDVKM. The CDR3 is 15 residues long. V lost 6 bases and J lost 6; bases outside the gene matches: 10. CDR3 sequence: CASRSPGQGAVEQYF. The CDR3 bases are TGTGCCAGCAGATCCCCTGGACAGGGGGCGGTCGAGCAGTACTTC.

This clonotype was observed a handful of times. The chain carries TRBV4-2 and TRBJ1-1; no clear D gene. This CDR3 comprises 15 residues. Germline CDR1 reads LGHNA; CDR2 reads YNFKEQ. Between the trimmed V and J ends, which lost 4 bases and 0 bases, there was a span of 12 bases. The CDR3 loop is CASSLETRMNTEAFF. CDR3 coding DNA: TGTGCCAGCAGCCTCGAAACACGAATGAACACTGAAGCTTTCTTT.

As DNA, the CDR3 is TGCAGTGCTAGCCCCCTCGGGGGGCTTGAGCAGTTCTTC. It encodes CSASPLGGLEQFF. This chain uses TRBV20-1 with TRBJ2-1; weak D call: TRBD2 (7 bases). The CDR3 consists of 13 residues. In germline, CDR1 is DFQATT, CDR2 SNEGSKA (reference sequence). V gave up 3 bases and J gave up 9 bases, with 15 bases separating them.

Only a few counts were recorded for this clonotype. The CDR3 loop is CASSVGAGGNNEQFF. The CDR3 region has the DNA TGTGCCAGCAGCGTAGGCGCGGGGGGGAACAATGAGCAGTTCTTC. J is TRBJ2-1 and V is TRBV9, with 9 bases fitting TRBD2. Germline values: CDR1 SGDLS, CDR2 YYNGEE. The CDR3 is 15 amino acids. With 0 bases clipped from V and 5 bases from J, the junction kept 3 bases outside the gene matches.

This clonotype has a handful of counts. The V and J genes are TRBV2 and TRBJ2-5, with 7 bases matching TRBD2. The germline gives CDR1 SNHLY, CDR2 FYNNEI. Unmatched junction bases numbered 12, after V lost 7 bases and J lost 4 bases. This CDR3 has 15 residues. CDR3 DNA: TGTGCCAGCACCCGGTGGGGGGGAGACGGAGAGACCCAGTACTTC. This translates into CASTRWGGDGETQYF.